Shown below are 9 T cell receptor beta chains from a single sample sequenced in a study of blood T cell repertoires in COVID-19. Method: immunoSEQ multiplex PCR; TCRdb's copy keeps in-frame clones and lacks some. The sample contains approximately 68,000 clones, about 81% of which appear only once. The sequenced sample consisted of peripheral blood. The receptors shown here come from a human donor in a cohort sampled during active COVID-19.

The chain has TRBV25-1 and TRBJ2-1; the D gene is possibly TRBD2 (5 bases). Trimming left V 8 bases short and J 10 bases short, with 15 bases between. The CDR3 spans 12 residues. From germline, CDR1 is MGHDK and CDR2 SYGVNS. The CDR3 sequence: CASGPPGGEQFF. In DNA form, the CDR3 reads TGTGCCAGCGGTCCCCCCGGCGGGGAGCAGTTCTTC.

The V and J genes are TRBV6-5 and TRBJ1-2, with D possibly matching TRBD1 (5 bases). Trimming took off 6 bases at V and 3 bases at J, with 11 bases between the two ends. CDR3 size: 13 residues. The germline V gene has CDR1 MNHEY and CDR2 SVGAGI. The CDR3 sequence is CASSRGGDYGYTF. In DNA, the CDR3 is TGTGCCAGCAGCCGGGGGGGGGACTATGGCTACACCTTC.

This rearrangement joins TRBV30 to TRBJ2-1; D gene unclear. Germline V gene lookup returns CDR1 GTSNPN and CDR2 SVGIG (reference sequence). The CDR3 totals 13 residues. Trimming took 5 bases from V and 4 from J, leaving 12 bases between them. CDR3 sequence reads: CAWDNQIYNEQFF. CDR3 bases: TGTGCCTGGGATAACCAGATATACAATGAGCAGTTCTTC.

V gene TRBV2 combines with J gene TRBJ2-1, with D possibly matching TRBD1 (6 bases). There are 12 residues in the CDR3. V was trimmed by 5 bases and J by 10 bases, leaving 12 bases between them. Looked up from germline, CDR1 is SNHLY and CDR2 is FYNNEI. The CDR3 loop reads CASSPDSLEQFF. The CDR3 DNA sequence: TGTGCCAGCAGTCCGGACAGTCTAGAGCAGTTCTTC.

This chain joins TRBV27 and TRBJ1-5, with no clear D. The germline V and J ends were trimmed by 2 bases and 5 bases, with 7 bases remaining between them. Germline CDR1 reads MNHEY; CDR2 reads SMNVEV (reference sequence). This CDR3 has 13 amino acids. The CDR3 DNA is TGTGCCAGCAGTTTAGTCCGGTATCAGCCCCAGCATTTT. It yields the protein CASSLVRYQPQHF.

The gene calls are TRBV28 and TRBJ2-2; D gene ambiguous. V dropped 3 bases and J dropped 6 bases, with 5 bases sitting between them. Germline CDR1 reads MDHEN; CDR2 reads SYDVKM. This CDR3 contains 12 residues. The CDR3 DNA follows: TGTGCCAGCAGTTTCCAGGCCGGGGAGCTGTTTTTT. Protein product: CASSFQAGELFF.

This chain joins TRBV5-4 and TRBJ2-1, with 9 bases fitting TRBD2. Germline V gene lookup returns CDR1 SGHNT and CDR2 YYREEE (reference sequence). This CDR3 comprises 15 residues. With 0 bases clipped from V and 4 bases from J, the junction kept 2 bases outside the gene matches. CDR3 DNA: TGTGCCAGCAGCTTGGGACTAGCGGATTACAATGAGCAGTTCTTC. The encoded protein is CASSLGLADYNEQFF.

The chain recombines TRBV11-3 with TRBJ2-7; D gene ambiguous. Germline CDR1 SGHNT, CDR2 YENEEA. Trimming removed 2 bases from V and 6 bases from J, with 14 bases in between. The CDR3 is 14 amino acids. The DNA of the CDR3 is TGTGCCAGCAGCTTAAATAATCAGGCAGCCGAGCAGTACTTC. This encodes CASSLNNQAAEQYF.

CDR3 protein: CASSKGLDFYNSPLHF. Written as DNA, the CDR3 is TGTGCCAGCAGCAAGGGACTCGATTTCTATAATTCACCCCTCCACTTT. V is TRBV5-4 and J is TRBJ1-6; D may be TRBD1 (5 bases). CDR1 SGHNT and CDR2 YYREEE come from the germline V gene (reference sequence). This CDR3 comprises 16 residues. V lost 4 bases, J lost 3 bases, and 14 bases lay in between.